This T cell receptor beta chain was obtained from a study of OX40 agonist ivuxolimab in advanced cancers. Study at large: Dose-escalation patients had hepatocellular carcinoma, melanoma, renal cell or head and neck cancer.

TCRdb's copy holds only in-frame clones and misses some; the assay was immunoSEQ multiplex PCR. The sample has about 20,000 clones, approximately 80% seen once. This clone is labeled as large. Anyone with autoimmune disease history or systemic immunosuppression was excluded. This CDR3 spans 15 amino acids. V shed 2 bases, J shed 0 bases, and the junction held 3 bases outside the gene matches. Germline-derived CDR1 and CDR2 are SNHLY and FYNNEI. The material was CD4+ or CD8+ T cells sorted from blood, obtained in a trial of the OX40 agonist ivuxolimab. This chain connects TRBV2 to TRBJ1-2; 7 bases agree with TRBD1. The TCR comes from an adult with an advanced solid tumor such as melanoma, head and neck, liver or kidney cancer. CDR3 region: CASSEWDSTNYGYTF. CDR3 nucleotide sequence: TGTGCCAGCAGTGAATGGGACAGCACTAACTATGGCTACACCTTC.